Presented here are 17 T cell receptor beta chains from one specimen sequenced in a study of low-dose radiotherapy and immunotherapy resistance in tumors. Both TCRalpha and TCRbeta chains were reverse transcribed with V-gene-specific primers. Using a constant-region primer together with a V-primer adapter, TCRs were subjected to about 20 PCR cycles of amplification. A single record per CDR3 protein comes from TCRdb applying MiXCR to the reads. Of 18,000 or so distinct CDR3 sequences listed, about 74% are singletons. Receptors were obtained from a human donor with advanced metastatic prostate, ovarian, gallbladder or colorectal cancer (not recorded which). This table probably holds off-target reads from a library built for another chain.

Here the CDR3 DNA reads TGTGCCAGCAGCCAGGGTGCGGGACCCACAGATACGCAGTATTTT. It is translated as CASSQGAGPTDTQYF. V usage is TRBV3-1 and J usage is TRBJ2-3; weak D call: TRBD2 (6 bases). The CDR3 loop spans 15 amino acids. Germline loops: CDR1 LGHDT, CDR2 YNNKEL (reference sequence). V gave up 3 bases and J gave up 2 bases, with 12 bases separating them.

This chain links TRBV9 with TRBJ2-3; the match to TRBD2 covers 8 bases. The germline V gene encodes CDR1 SGDLS and CDR2 YYNGEE. The CDR3 is 16 amino acids. After removal of 0 bases from V and 4 bases from J, the junction contained 7 bases not matched to a gene. In DNA form, the CDR3 reads TGTGCCAGCAGCGTAGGGTCAGCGGGAGAGGCAGATACGCAGTATTTT. Amino acids: CASSVGSAGEADTQYF. The full variable domain, in which reference TRBV9 and TRBJ2-3 provide the parts outside the CDR3, is DSGVTQTPKHLITATGQRVTLRCSPRSGDLSVYWYQQSLDQGLQFLIQYYNGEERAKGNILERFSAQQFPDLHSELNLSSLELGDSALYFCASSVGSAGEADTQYFGPGTRLTVL.

This chain connects TRBV13 to TRBJ2-7, with 8 bases identical to TRBD2. Per the germline V gene, CDR1 is PRHDT and CDR2 is FYEKMQ (reference sequence). The length of the CDR3 is 17 residues. Trimming at V came to 5 bases and at J to 2 bases, leaving 14 bases not matched to a gene. The CDR3 region is CASSPPAGTRSTYEQYF. CDR3 DNA: TGTGCCAGCAGCCCCCCTGCCGGGACTAGGTCAACCTACGAGCAGTACTTC.

This chain links TRBV19 with TRBJ1-2, with 9 bases identical to TRBD1. Germline CDR1 LNHDA, CDR2 SQIVND (reference sequence). J was trimmed by 7 bases and V by 4 bases; bases with no gene match: 10. CDR3 length equals 15 residues. The CDR3 protein is CASSTQRTGDLGYTF. CDR3 in DNA: TGTGCCAGTAGTACCCAACGGACAGGGGACCTTGGCTACACCTTC. The whole variable domain, remainder taken from reference TRBV19 and TRBJ1-2, is DGGITQSPKYLFRKEGQNVTLSCEQNLNHDAMYWYRQDPGQGLRLIYYSQIVNDFQKGDIAEGYSVSREKKESFPLTVTSAQKNPTAFYLCASSTQRTGDLGYTFGSGTRLTVV.

The chain links TRBV29-1 to TRBJ2-5; TRBD2 matches at 16 bases. V lost 3 bases, J lost 4 bases, and 8 bases stayed unmatched. The CDR3 spans 17 residues. Germline V gives CDR1 SQVTM, CDR2 ANQGSEA. DNA of the CDR3: TGCAGCGTTGAGGTTGGGACTAGCGGGGGGGTGTCAGAGACCCAGTACTTC. This sequence encodes CSVEVGTSGGVSETQYF.

V usage is TRBV7-8 and J usage is TRBJ2-7, with a weak D call TRBD2 (5 bases). The germline gives CDR1 SGHVS, CDR2 FQNEAQ. The CDR3 extends over 18 amino acids. V was pared by 0 bases and J by 0 bases, with 18 bases between. The DNA of the CDR3 is TGTGCCAGCAGCTTAGCAGGAGGAGGACTCGCCAGCTCCTACGAGCAGTACTTC. Translating gives CASSLAGGGLASSYEQYF.

J is TRBJ1-2 and V is TRBV5-1; D is unclear. Trimming stripped 0 bases from V and 7 bases from J, with 13 bases between. The CDR3 is 14 residues long. The germline V gene encodes CDR1 SGHRS and CDR2 YFSETQ. The CDR3 here is CASSLAPEASGYTF. DNA for the CDR3: TGCGCCAGCAGCTTGGCCCCGGAGGCAAGTGGCTACACCTTC.

This chain links TRBV5-5 with TRBJ2-3; TRBD2 might be the D (5 bases). Trimming took 2 bases from V and 2 from J, leaving 6 bases between them. This CDR3 spans 13 amino acids. Looked up from germline, CDR1 is SGHKS and CDR2 is YYEKEE (reference sequence). Here the CDR3 DNA reads TGTGCCAGCAGCTTCGGGAACACAGATACGCAGTATTTT. Protein product: CASSFGNTDTQYF.

V gene TRBV12-3 or TRBV12-4 combines with J gene TRBJ2-1; the D call may be TRBD1 or TRBD2 (6 bases each). The CDR3 spans 17 residues. Trimming stripped 5 bases from V and 7 bases from J, with 24 bases between. The DNA of the CDR3 is TGTGCCAGCAGTAAGGGGGGTGGGGCTCCTGGGTTTAATGAGCAGTTCTTC. Residues: CASSKGGGAPGFNEQFF.

Only a few counts were recorded for this clonotype. The rearrangement links TRBV12-3 or TRBV12-4 to TRBJ2-1; 12 bases fit TRBD2. V was clipped by 5 bases and J by 3 bases; unmatched bases: 2. The CDR3 sequence is 15 residues long. The CDR3 nucleotides read TGTGCCAGCAGTACGACTAGCGGGAGCTACAATGAGCAGTTCTTC. It is translated as CASSTTSGSYNEQFF.

The genes are TRBV14 and TRBJ2-5; D is uncertain. The CDR3 is 16 residues long. The germline V gene has CDR1 SGHDN and CDR2 FVKESK. V was pared by 0 bases and J by 4 bases, with 15 bases between. The CDR3 region is CASSQDNPSGVETQYF. The CDR3 DNA sequence: TGTGCCAGCAGCCAAGATAACCCCTCGGGCGTAGAGACCCAGTACTTC.

The chain has TRBV12-3 or TRBV12-4 and TRBJ2-3, with D uncertain. V was clipped by 4 bases and J by 4 bases, with 3 bases between them. The CDR3 runs to 11 residues. The chain's CDR3 is CASSSADTQYF. CDR3 in DNA: TGTGCCAGCAGTTCGGCAGATACGCAGTATTTT.

A word on this clonotype: Since the CDR3 does not end with the conserved phenylalanine or tryptophan, this likely comes from a read error. The chain links TRBV12-3 or TRBV12-4 to TRBJ1-1; D not resolved. Between the trimmed V and J ends, which lost 7 bases and 0 bases, there was a span of 18 bases. The CDR3 sequence is 16 residues long. The CDR3 nucleotides read TGTGCCAGCACCCCGGGAGTGGGGAACTTGAACACTGAAGCTTTCTTG. Protein sequence: CASTPGVGNLNTEAFL.

CDR3 sequence reads: CASTRSGTGPGELFF. DNA for the CDR3: TGTGCCAGCACTAGGTCCGGGACAGGCCCCGGGGAGCTGTTTTTT. The V gene is TRBV7-2, the J gene TRBJ2-2, with 8 bases that match TRBD1. In germline, CDR1 is SGHTA, CDR2 FQGNSA. The CDR3 is made up of 15 amino acids. V was pared by 7 bases and J by 6 bases, with 10 bases of the junction left unmatched. Full variable domain (missing parts from reference TRBV7-2 and TRBJ2-2): GAGVSQSPSNKVTEKGKDVELRCDPISGHTALYWYRQSLGQGLEFLIYFQGNSAPDKSGLPSDRFSAERTGGSVSTLTIQRTQQEDSAVYLCASTRSGTGPGELFFGEGSRLTVL.

The chain is built from TRBV2 and TRBJ1-1; no reliable D call. Trimming left V 4 bases short and J 0 bases short, with 6 bases between. The CDR3 contains 13 residues. The germline V gene encodes CDR1 SNHLY and CDR2 FYNNEI. CDR3 residues: CASSVEVNTEAFF. CDR3 sequence (DNA): TGTGCCAGCAGTGTCGAGGTGAACACTGAAGCTTTCTTT.

The chain combines TRBV6-2 or TRBV6-3 with TRBJ1-5, with 11 bases lining up with TRBD1. J was trimmed by 3 bases and V by 5 bases; bases with no gene match: 15. The germline gives CDR1 MNHEY, CDR2 SVGEGT. The CDR3 is 19 residues long. This CDR3 reads CASSRPTGQGGASNQPQHF. DNA of the CDR3: TGTGCCAGCAGTCGACCCACGGGACAGGGGGGAGCCTCCAATCAGCCCCAGCATTTT.

V gene TRBV28 combines with J gene TRBJ1-2; D uncertain. The CDR3 has 15 residues. The germline CDR1 and CDR2 sequences are MDHEN and SYDVKM. Deletions cut 8 bases from V and 2 bases from J, with 18 bases between. The CDR3 sequence: CASEPDGAQNYGYTF. As DNA, the CDR3 is TGTGCCAGCGAACCGGACGGTGCCCAGAACTATGGCTACACCTTC.